This TCR beta chain comes out of a study of blood T cell repertoires in COVID-19. For the study at large: The United States, Italy and Spain were the sources of the acute and convalescent COVID-19 samples. Nucleic acid was either cDNA or gDNA, and it came from T cells, B-cell-depleted T cells, or PBMCs.

Germline CDR1 LGHNT, CDR2 FRNRAP. This CDR3 spans 14 amino acids. The trim removed 7 bases at V and 3 bases at J, leaving 5 bases unmatched. Methods used by the authors: From reference gene primer amplification, estimates of nucleated cell counts were derived. Method: immunoSEQ multiplex PCR; TCRdb's copy keeps in-frame clones and lacks some. Clone size and the V and J calls come from that table; the DNA yielded D and trimming. The sample has 110,000 to 150,000 clones, around nine tenths seen once. The gene calls are TRBV12-5 and TRBJ1-4; 7 bases are shared with TRBD1. This TCR was sampled from a woman in her forties with acute or convalescent COVID-19. Material for sequencing was peripheral blood. The CDR3 loop is CASAPGQANEKLFF. CDR3 sequence (DNA): TGTGCTAGTGCCCCCGGACAGGCTAATGAAAAACTGTTTTTT.